Each of the 31 T cell receptor beta chains below was sequenced from the same sample in a study of vaccination effects on CD4 cells after COVID-19. Before sequencing, viral peptide pools were used by the ViraFEST assay to expand antigen-specific CD4+ T cells. Upon completion of around ten days in culture, CD4+ T cells were isolated. The individual was infected with SARS-CoV-2 between March and December 2020, as confirmed by PCR. The antigens these receptors bind are not known. The data were produced by immunoSEQ multiplex PCR, yet TCRdb's version contains in-frame clones alone and is incomplete. The data contain about 22,000 clones, 75% to 85% of them singletons. The specimen was CD4+ T cells from PBMCs cultured with a peptide pool, collected before COVID-19 vaccination. These receptors were collected from a human donor who had a prior SARS-CoV-2 infection.

The rearrangement links TRBV7-8 to TRBJ2-2; D might be TRBD2 (5 bases). Germline V CDR1 and CDR2: SGHVS, FQNEAQ. With 3 bases removed from V and 8 bases from J, the gap between germline ends came to 13 bases. This CDR3 contains 14 residues. CDR3 nucleotide sequence: TGTGCCAGCAGCTTGCGAGAGGGTCCTGGGGAGCTGTTTTTT. Translated, it gives CASSLREGPGELFF.

This clone was recorded a few times. This sequence joins TRBV19 and TRBJ1-2; D is unresolved. The CDR3 sequence is 12 residues long. The V end was cut by 5 bases, the J end by 3 bases, with 7 bases between. CDR1 and CDR2 from the germline V gene are LNHDA and SQIVND (reference sequence). This CDR3 reads CASSVPDYGYTF. CDR3 coding DNA: TGTGCCAGTAGTGTTCCAGACTATGGCTACACCTTC.

The chain uses TRBV5-4 and TRBJ1-2, with D possibly TRBD1 on 6 matching bases. Germline-derived CDR1 and CDR2 are SGHNT and YYREEE (reference sequence). CDR3 length equals 15 residues. The V end lost 6 bases, the J end lost 4 bases, and 19 bases lay between the germline ends. The CDR3 protein is CASTPNPGQPYGYTF. CDR3 DNA sequence: TGTGCCAGCACACCGAACCCCGGACAGCCCTATGGCTACACCTTC.

This sequence joins TRBV7-9 and TRBJ1-3; D is undetermined. V lost 3 bases and J lost 0, with 12 bases in between. The CDR3 extends over 16 amino acids. Germline V gene lookup returns CDR1 SEHNR and CDR2 FQNEAQ (reference sequence). The CDR3 reads CASSLLVPYSGNTIYF. The CDR3 nucleotides are TGTGCCAGCAGCTTGTTGGTCCCCTACTCTGGAAACACCATATATTTT.

The chain carries TRBV7-6 and TRBJ1-1; 9 nucleotides line up with TRBD1. Unmatched junction bases numbered 6, after V lost 3 bases and J lost 4 bases. The germline V gene encodes CDR1 SGHVS and CDR2 FNYEAQ. The CDR3 loop spans 15 amino acids. The DNA for the CDR3 is TGTGCCAGCAGCTTTTCGAGGACAGGGGTCACTGAAGCTTTCTTT. It specifies CASSFSRTGVTEAFF.

This clone showed up just a few times. The gene calls are TRBV12-3 or TRBV12-4 and TRBJ1-2; tentative D call: TRBD1 (6 bases). V lost 4 bases and J 6 bases, leaving 12 bases between the germline ends. The CDR3 consists of 13 residues. CDR3 region: CASSWVGGDGYTF. CDR3 sequence (DNA): TGTGCCAGCAGTTGGGTGGGGGGCGATGGCTACACCTTC.

This clone was seen only once. V gene TRBV6-5 combines with J gene TRBJ2-7; D may correspond to TRBD1 or TRBD2 (5 bases each). Trimming cost V 8 bases and J 3 bases, with 17 bases left between them. The CDR3 extends over 14 amino acids. The germline V gene has CDR1 MNHEY and CDR2 SVGAGI. The CDR3: CASGLSRDVYEQYF. CDR3 DNA: TGTGCCAGCGGTCTGAGCCGGGACGTCTACGAGCAGTACTTC.

The chain uses TRBV5-4 and TRBJ2-5; 7 bases are a match to TRBD2. Germline-derived CDR1 and CDR2 are SGHNT and YYREEE (reference sequence). The CDR3 covers 16 residues. With V trimmed by 4 bases and J by 0 bases, 9 bases remained unmatched. DNA for the CDR3: TGTGCCAGCAGCCGGGGAGGGACTCGGTACCAAGAGACCCAGTACTTC. This translates into CASSRGGTRYQETQYF.

This chain links TRBV5-8 with TRBJ2-5; TRBD2 matches 7 bases. The CDR3 runs to 16 residues. The V gene's germline CDR1 is SGHTS and CDR2 YDEGEE. Germline trimming cut 0 bases from V and 5 bases from J; bases unmatched to any gene: 10. The CDR3 nucleotides are TGTGCCAGCAGCTTGGCGTGGCTAGCGGAAAGGGAGACCCAGTACTTC. Translation: CASSLAWLAERETQYF.

The V call is TRBV19, the J call TRBJ1-4; the match to TRBD1 covers 7 bases. CDR3 length equals 16 residues. Trimming removed 3 bases from V and 3 bases from J; junction bases left unmatched: 7. CDR1 and CDR2 from the germline V gene are LNHDA and SQIVND (reference sequence). The CDR3 sequence is CASSIWDSISNEKLFF. DNA for the CDR3: TGTGCCAGTAGTATCTGGGACAGCATCTCTAATGAAAAACTGTTTTTT.

The chain joins TRBV20-1 to TRBJ2-7; 8 positions match TRBD2. Germline trimming cut 3 bases from V and 8 bases from J; bases unmatched to any gene: 12. CDR1 is DFQATT and CDR2 is SNEGSKA in the germline V gene (reference sequence). The CDR3 length is 14 residues. The CDR3 loop reads CSASDAGGPLQQYF. The CDR3 DNA follows: TGCAGTGCTAGTGACGCGGGAGGCCCCCTCCAGCAGTACTTC.

This chain connects TRBV5-6 to TRBJ2-2, with 8 bases that match TRBD2. CDR3 length: 17 amino acids. Trimming at V came to 0 bases and at J to 4 bases, leaving 8 bases not matched to a gene. Germline-derived CDR1 and CDR2 are SGHDT and YYEEEE. For the CDR3, the DNA is TGTGCCAGCAGCTTGGTGCTCGCGGGAGGTTTCACCGGGGAGCTGTTTTTT. It specifies CASSLVLAGGFTGELFF. Variable domain in full (rest from reference TRBV5-6 and TRBJ2-2): DAGVTQSPTHLIKTRGQQVTLRCSPKSGHDTVSWYQQALGQGPQFIFQYYEEEERQRGNFPDRFSGHQFPNYSSELNVNALLLGDSALYLCASSLVLAGGFTGELFFGEGSRLTVL.

The J gene is TRBJ2-5, the V gene TRBV7-9, with D possibly TRBD2 on 6 matching bases. The germline CDR1 and CDR2 sequences are SEHNR and FQNEAQ (reference sequence). The CDR3 extends over 15 amino acids. Trimming stripped 5 bases from V and 5 bases from J, with 18 bases between. The CDR3 loop is CASSALAGRWETQYF. In DNA form, the CDR3 reads TGTGCCAGCAGCGCACTAGCAGGACGTTGGGAGACCCAGTACTTC.

This clone was counted between two and nine times. The V and J genes are TRBV18 and TRBJ2-5; D remains ambiguous. The V gene lost 1 base and the J gene lost 7 bases, with 13 bases spanning the gap. Looked up from germline, CDR1 is KGHSH and CDR2 is LQKENI. The CDR3 has 14 residues. CDR3 in amino acids: CASSPQTQLGTQYF. In DNA, the CDR3 is TGTGCCAGCTCACCACAGACCCAATTAGGGACCCAGTACTTC.

The rearrangement uses TRBV7-3 and TRBJ2-1, with D possibly TRBD2 on 6 matching bases. V shed 2 bases and J shed 5 bases, with 13 bases lying between them. CDR3 size: 15 residues. Germline CDR1 reads SGHTA; CDR2 reads FQGTGA. In DNA, the CDR3 is TGTGCCAGCAGCTTATTTCGCCCGGGAGACAATGAGCAGTTCTTC. Protein sequence: CASSLFRPGDNEQFF. The full variable domain, rest sourced from reference TRBV7-3 and TRBJ2-1, is GAGVSQTPSNKVTEKGKYVELRCDPISGHTALYWYRQSLGQGPEFLIYFQGTGAADDSGLPNDRFFAVRPEGSVSTLKIQRTERGDSAVYLCASSLFRPGDNEQFFGPGTRLTVL.

This chain uses TRBV6-5 with TRBJ2-5, with D perhaps given as TRBD1 or TRBD2 (5 bases each). Trimming shortened V by 7 bases and J by 5 bases, and 14 bases separated the two germline ends. This CDR3 is built from 13 residues. Germline V gene data show CDR1 as MNHEY and CDR2 as SVGAGI. The CDR3 region has the DNA TGTGCCAGCACTAGGGACGATTTCGAGACCCAGTACTTC. Its translation is CASTRDDFETQYF.

The J gene is TRBJ2-2, the V gene TRBV18, with 9 nucleotides matching TRBD2. Looked up from germline, CDR1 is KGHSH and CDR2 is LQKENI. This CDR3 contains 16 residues. V shed 2 bases, J shed 4 bases, and the junction held 5 bases outside the gene matches. CDR3 in DNA: TGTGCCAGCTCACCATCAACTAGCGGGTTCACCGGGGAGCTGTTTTTT. It is translated as CASSPSTSGFTGELFF.

This chain joins TRBV5-1 and TRBJ2-1, with TRBD2 matching over 10 bases. This CDR3 comprises 21 residues. V shed 2 bases, J shed 0 bases, and the junction held 17 bases outside the gene matches. Looked up from germline, CDR1 is SGHRS and CDR2 is YFSETQ. This CDR3 is CASSLPVTSGTSRSSYNEQFF. Here the CDR3 DNA reads TGCGCCAGCAGCTTACCTGTAACTAGCGGGACATCCCGCAGCTCCTACAATGAGCAGTTCTTC.

V and J are TRBV27 and TRBJ2-5; TRBD1 aligns across 7 bases. V gave up 5 bases and J gave up 5 bases; unmatched junction bases: 5. The CDR3 has 13 residues. In germline, CDR1 is MNHEY, CDR2 SMNVEV (reference sequence). CDR3 protein: CASSPQGWETQYF. The CDR3 DNA reads TGTGCCAGCAGTCCACAGGGGTGGGAGACCCAGTACTTC.

The V and J genes are TRBV7-9 and TRBJ2-6; no firm D call. The CDR3 length is 19 residues. V was cut by 4 bases and J by 0 bases, with 19 bases left in between. The germline V gene has CDR1 SEHNR and CDR2 FQNEAQ (reference sequence). As DNA, the CDR3 is TGTGCCAGCAGCTCTTTCCCCGGATGGCGACACTCTGGGGCCAACGTCCTGACTTTC. Translating it yields CASSSFPGWRHSGANVLTF.

V usage is TRBV4-3 and J usage is TRBJ2-3; unclear D gene. V lost 0 bases and J 2 bases, leaving 15 bases between the germline ends. Germline V gene sequence: CDR1 LGHNA, CDR2 YSLEER. This CDR3 is built from 17 residues. CDR3 residues: CASSQDSWPQLTDTQYF. The CDR3 nucleotides are TGCGCCAGCAGCCAAGATTCGTGGCCCCAGCTCACAGATACGCAGTATTTT.

As regards this clone: Its ends do not fully match the called genes, so a read error is possible. The chain employs TRBV7-7 and TRBJ2-3; D gene unclear. The CDR3 runs to 14 residues. CDR1 SSHAT and CDR2 FNYEAQ come from the germline V gene (reference sequence). CDR3: CASSRGQGTDTQYF. CDR3 bases: TGTGCTAGCAGCCGAGGCCAGGGCACAGATACGCAGTATTTT.

This chain uses TRBV30 with TRBJ2-7, with 9 bases identical to TRBD2. The CDR3 sequence is 13 residues long. The germline V gene encodes CDR1 GTSNPN and CDR2 SVGIG (reference sequence). V shed 0 bases, J shed 9 bases, and the junction held 6 bases outside the gene matches. The CDR3 sequence: CAWSVVAGAGQYF. The CDR3 nucleotides are TGTGCCTGGAGTGTTGTAGCGGGAGCTGGGCAGTACTTC.

This clone was found once. This sequence joins TRBV30 and TRBJ1-2, with TRBD1 matching 7 bases. The CDR3 loop spans 12 amino acids. Germline values: CDR1 GTSNPN, CDR2 SVGIG (reference sequence). The V and J ends lost 3 bases and 5 bases, in that order; junction bases with no gene match: 3. The CDR3: CAWSRRGYGYTF. The DNA for the CDR3 is TGTGCCTGGAGCCGCAGGGGGTATGGCTACACCTTC.

The chain is built from TRBV28 and TRBJ2-7; possibly TRBD1 for D (6 bases). Per germline, CDR1 MDHEN and CDR2 SYDVKM. The CDR3 spans 16 residues. V was pared by 3 bases and J by 1 base, with 16 bases between. The CDR3 is CASSFSYDRQSYEQYF. In DNA form, the CDR3 reads TGTGCCAGCAGTTTCTCCTATGACAGGCAATCCTACGAGCAGTACTTC.

J is TRBJ1-1 and V is TRBV3-1 (or the pseudogene TRBV3-2); tentatively, D is TRBD1 (5 bases). The CDR3 extends over 12 amino acids. CDR1 is LGHDT and CDR2 is YNNKEL in the germline V gene (reference sequence). V lost 1 base to trimming and J lost 10 bases, with 10 bases between them. The CDR3 region has the DNA TGTGCCAGCAGCCAAGCCCCGGGGGGAGCTTTCTTT. Encoded protein: CASSQAPGGAFF.

DNA for the CDR3: TGTGCCAGCAGATACATGGGGGGTGATAGCACAGATACGCAGTATTTT. Amino acid sequence: CASRYMGGDSTDTQYF. The rearrangement uses TRBV27 and TRBJ2-3; maybe TRBD2 (6 bases). CDR3 length: 16 amino acids. The V and J ends lost 6 bases and 0 bases respectively, with 16 bases between them. Germline V gene sequence: CDR1 MNHEY, CDR2 SMNVEV (reference sequence).

The chain couples TRBV7-2 to TRBJ2-4; tentatively, D is TRBD2 (6 bases). Trimming cost V 5 bases and J 7 bases, with 18 bases left between them. This CDR3 spans 15 amino acids. Germline-derived CDR1 and CDR2 are SGHTA and FQGNSA. CDR3 residues: CASSAGSGLENIQYF. The CDR3 coding sequence is TGTGCCAGCAGCGCAGGTTCGGGACTCGAGAACATTCAGTACTTC. Together with reference TRBV7-2 and TRBJ2-4, the CDR3 gives the full variable domain: GAGVSQSPSNKVTEKGKDVELRCDPISGHTALYWYRQSLGQGLEFLIYFQGNSAPDKSGLPSDRFSAERTGGSVSTLTIQRTQQEDSAVYLCASSAGSGLENIQYFGAGTRLSVL.

This chain links TRBV27 with TRBJ1-2, with TRBD1 matching 9 bases. The V gene end was trimmed by 7 bases and the J gene end by 6 bases; junction bases not matched to a gene: 6. The CDR3 extends over 13 amino acids. Germline lookup yields CDR1 MNHEY and CDR2 SMNVEV (reference sequence). This chain's CDR3 is CASKTDRGDGYTF. In nucleotides, the CDR3 is TGTGCCAGCAAAACGGACAGGGGCGATGGCTACACCTTC.

This chain connects TRBV2 to TRBJ2-7; tentatively, D is TRBD2 (5 bases). The germline CDR1 and CDR2 sequences are SNHLY and FYNNEI. The V end was cut by 7 bases, the J end by 5 bases, with 15 bases between. This CDR3 comprises 13 residues. DNA of the CDR3: TGTGCCAGCAAACATCGGGATATCCACGAGCAGTACTTC. As protein: CASKHRDIHEQYF.

On this clone: The junction departs from germline at one end; a sequencing error may be responsible. V is TRBV6-1 and J is TRBJ1-5, with no clear D. Germline V gene data show CDR1 as MNHNS and CDR2 as SASEGT. The CDR3 runs to 13 residues. The CDR3 sequence: CASREGGDQPQHF. In nucleotides, the CDR3 is TGTGCCAGCAGAGAAGGCGGAGATCAGCCCCAGCATTTT.